This T cell receptor (beta chain) was found in a study of blood T cells in healthy people across ages (dated by TCRdb to about 2015). As for the study more broadly: In model experiments, roughly one uniquely barcoded TCR beta cDNA molecule per two T cells was captured by template switching. Using deep sequencing normalized with unique cDNA molecular identifiers, the study measured how TCR beta repertoire diversity changes with age. The donors were split into four age groups: young (average about 15 years), middle-aged (around 40), aged (roughly 68) and long-lived (approximately 80). The study analyzed two additional independent replicas of 1 million unique cDNA reads from the same blood draw for two donors, one aged 18 to 29 and one aged 80 or older. The paper's findings and limits, for the study overall: Compared with the aged group, more naive CD4+ T cells, fewer expanded clones and increased TCR diversity were shown by the long-lived group, suggesting age selection. Since profiling was done on bulk unsorted PBMCs, naive and antigen-experienced compartments could not be conclusively compared. Total diversity estimates from one million sequenced T cells were considered lower bounds and underestimates. As age increased, observed TCR beta diversity per million T cells dropped in a roughly linear way, and a significant reduction was already evident by age 40. There was a strong correlation between observed TCR beta diversity and the percentage of naive T cells measured by flow cytometry. Because the CMV infection status of the donors was unknown, age-related changes in expanded clonotypes may potentially have been confounded.

Libraries were built with 5' RACE. Sequenced on an Illumina HiSeq 2500. A second roughly 6 to 11 cycle PCR used a sample-barcoded 5' primer and a J-beta primer mix. A unique molecular identifier was introduced onto each TCR beta cDNA molecule by a template-switch 5' adaptor carrying 12 random nucleotides. Each sample yielded at least 3 million CDR3-containing paired-end reads. The Mint cDNA synthesis kit, primed by a TRBC-specific oligonucleotide, was used to synthesize first-strand cDNA from all RNA. All cDNA was treated with uracil-DNA glycosylase and then went through a first 18-cycle PCR with the universal primers M1SS and BC2_uni_R. On the study's bioinformatics: For normalization, 1 million high-quality reads were randomly selected from each sample, with every read carrying a distinct molecular identifier. Reads sharing molecular identifiers were discarded rather than binned into consensus sequences. MiTCR, run with a Q25 quality threshold and the strictest error-elimination algorithm, handled CDR3 identification, clonotype clustering and error correction. Lower-bound total TCR beta diversity was estimated with a nonparametric unseen species model using Euler transformation. Clones were called with MiXCR by TCRdb after fastp trimmed the public reads at Q25, and only in-frame beta chains were retained. Duplicate CDR3 protein sequences are folded into a single record with the most common DNA and genes. The V and J calls shown here were made by TCRdb, not taken from the authors' results. The sample data list around 700,000 distinct CDR3 sequences, and around a quarter of these were observed just once. The top ten hold more than 8.5% of the sample.

This clonotype showed up just a few times. This receptor's antigen is unknown. The record has no base qualities; no much larger clone is one base away. The donors were roughly 39 Caucasian individuals from Russia, aged 6 to 90 years, who were systemically healthy. Each donor gave about 10 milliliters of peripheral blood, drawn into EDTA-treated Vacutainer tubes. Ficoll-Paque density-gradient centrifugation was used to isolate PBMCs, with at least 6 million obtained per sample. Total RNA was extracted from PBMCs with Trizol reagent, with at least 5.5 micrograms obtained per sample. For every donor, an aliquot of PBMCs went through flow cytometry to measure the percentages of naive CD45RAhigh/CD27high T cells. V sheds 4 bases and J sheds 5 bases, leaving 8 bases between their ends. In the germline V gene (reference sequence), CDR1 corresponds to SEHNR and CDR2 to FQNEAQ. Inclusive of the bounding cysteine and phenylalanine, the CDR3 is 12 residues long. CDR3 DNA is the only sequence kept; it has 36 bases, read in frame from the first base.

In addition, the sample was reused for a study of T cells of mothers and their children. The second paper states: Nine systemically healthy Caucasian individuals, comprising three mothers and their six children, were included as donors. cDNA synthesis consumed the entire amount of extracted RNA, loaded at roughly 1.5 ug RNA in each 15 ul reaction. In the second PCR, the M1S primer introduced both the sample barcodes and 2-4 random nucleotides. Over 9 million TCR beta CDR3 reads were obtained for each mother, and 2.5 million to 3 million reads were obtained for each child. In both related and unrelated pairs, thymic selection shapes the output of TCR recombination in a similar way, with inherited differences having only a minor effect. Normalized repertoire overlap was always slightly but never significantly higher in related than unrelated mother-child pairs. No persistent microchimeric T cell clones were found, with a detection sensitivity of roughly 99 clones per million clonotypes. Deep NGS was used in the study to compare the TCR beta repertoires of mothers and children and to look for features that separate related mother-child pairs from unrelated individuals. On average, the children were 11 +/- 4 years old, while the mothers were about 40 +/- 4 years old. After adapter ligation with NEBNext reagents, the libraries were sequenced on Illumina HiSeq 2000 with 100+100 nt paired-end reads. To prevent cross-contamination, the mother and child libraries were prepared one month apart and sequenced in separate runs. For each donor, between roughly 500,000 and 2,200,000 distinct TCR beta clonotypes were identified. Naive TCR beta clonotypes were estimated from low-frequency clonotypes matched to each donor's FACS-determined naive share, without sorting.

Sequenced sample: blood. The source of this sequence is a boy aged 5 to 17 in good health. The rearranged chain carries TRBV7-9 and TRBJ1-1, with no D gene named confidently. DNA sequence: TGTGCCAGCAGCTCCCTGGGAACTGAAGCTTTCTTT. Translation gives CASSSLGTEAFF.